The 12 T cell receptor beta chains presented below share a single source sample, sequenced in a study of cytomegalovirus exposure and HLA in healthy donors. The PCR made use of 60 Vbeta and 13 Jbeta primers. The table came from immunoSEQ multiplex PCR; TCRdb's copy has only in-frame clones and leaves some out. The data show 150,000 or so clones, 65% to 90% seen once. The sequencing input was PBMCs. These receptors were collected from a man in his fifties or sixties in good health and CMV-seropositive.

The CDR3 region has the DNA TGCAGCGCTCTCCTCGGGGCTGACAGGACTGCATATGGCTACACCTTC. It codes for CSALLGADRTAYGYTF. This chain links TRBV29-1 with TRBJ1-2, with D possibly matching TRBD1 (6 bases). The CDR3 contains 16 residues. V was pared by 7 bases and J by 5 bases, with 26 bases between. Looked up from germline, CDR1 is SQVTM and CDR2 is ANQGSEA.

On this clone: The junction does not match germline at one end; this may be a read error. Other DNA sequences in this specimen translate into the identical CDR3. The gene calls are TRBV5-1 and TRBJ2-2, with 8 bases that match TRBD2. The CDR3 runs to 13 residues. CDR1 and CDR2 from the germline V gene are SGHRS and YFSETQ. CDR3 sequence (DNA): TGCGCCAGCAGCTTGGGGTATAGCGGGGAGCTGTTTTTC. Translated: CASSLGYSGELFF.

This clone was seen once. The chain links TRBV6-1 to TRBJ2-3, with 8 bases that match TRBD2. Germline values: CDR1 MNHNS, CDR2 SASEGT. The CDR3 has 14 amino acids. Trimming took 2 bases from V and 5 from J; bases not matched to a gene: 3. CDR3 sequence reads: CASSEMSGRDTQYF. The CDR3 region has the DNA TGTGCCAGCAGTGAAATGAGCGGGAGAGATACGCAGTATTTT.

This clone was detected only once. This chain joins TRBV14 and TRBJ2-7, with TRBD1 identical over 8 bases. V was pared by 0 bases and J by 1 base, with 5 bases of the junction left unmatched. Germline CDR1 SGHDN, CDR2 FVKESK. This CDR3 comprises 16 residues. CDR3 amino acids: CASSQEAGGGSYEQYF. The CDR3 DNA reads TGTGCCAGCAGCCAAGAGGCAGGGGGCGGGTCCTACGAGCAGTACTTC.

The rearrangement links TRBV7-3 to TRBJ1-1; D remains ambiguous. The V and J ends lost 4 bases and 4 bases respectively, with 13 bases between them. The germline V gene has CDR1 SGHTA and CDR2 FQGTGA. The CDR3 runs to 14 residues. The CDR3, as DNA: TGTGCCAGCAGCTCCCGCCCGGGGAGCACTGAAGCTTTCTTT. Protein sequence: CASSSRPGSTEAFF.

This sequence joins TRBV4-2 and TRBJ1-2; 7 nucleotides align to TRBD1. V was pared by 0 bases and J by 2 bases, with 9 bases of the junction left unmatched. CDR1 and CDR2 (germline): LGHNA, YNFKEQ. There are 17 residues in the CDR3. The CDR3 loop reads CASSQDSGTVKNYGYTF. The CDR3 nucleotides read TGTGCCAGCAGCCAAGATTCCGGGACAGTGAAGAACTATGGCTACACCTTC.

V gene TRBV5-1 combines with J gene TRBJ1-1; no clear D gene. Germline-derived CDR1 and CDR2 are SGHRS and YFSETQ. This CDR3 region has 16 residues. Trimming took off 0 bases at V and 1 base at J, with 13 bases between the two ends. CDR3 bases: TGCGCCAGCAGCTTGGGGGCAGCCGAGAGGAACACTGAAGCTTTCTTT. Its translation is CASSLGAAERNTEAFF.

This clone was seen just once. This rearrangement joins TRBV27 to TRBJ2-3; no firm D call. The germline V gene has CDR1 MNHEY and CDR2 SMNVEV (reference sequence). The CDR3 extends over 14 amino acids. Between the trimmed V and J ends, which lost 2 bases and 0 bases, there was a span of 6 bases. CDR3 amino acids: CASSLITSTDTQYF. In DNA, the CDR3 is TGTGCCAGCAGTTTAATTACTAGCACAGATACGCAGTATTTT.

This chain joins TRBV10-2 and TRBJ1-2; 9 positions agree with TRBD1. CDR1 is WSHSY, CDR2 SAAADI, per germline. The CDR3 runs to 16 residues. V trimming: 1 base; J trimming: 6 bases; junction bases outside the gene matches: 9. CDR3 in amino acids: CASSEYKTWTGDGYTF. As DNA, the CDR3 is TGCGCCAGCAGTGAGTATAAAACCTGGACAGGGGATGGCTACACCTTC.

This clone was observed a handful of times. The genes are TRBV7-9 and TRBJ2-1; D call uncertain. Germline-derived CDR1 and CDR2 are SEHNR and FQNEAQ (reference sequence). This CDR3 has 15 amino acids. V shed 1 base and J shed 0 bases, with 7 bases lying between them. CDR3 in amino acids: CASSLGVGSYNEQFF. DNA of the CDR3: TGTGCCAGCAGCTTAGGAGTTGGCTCCTACAATGAGCAGTTCTTC.

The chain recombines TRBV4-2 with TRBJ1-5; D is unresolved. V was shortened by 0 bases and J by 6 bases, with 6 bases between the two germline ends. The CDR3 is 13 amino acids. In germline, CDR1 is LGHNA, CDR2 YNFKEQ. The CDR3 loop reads CASSQDGSQPQHF. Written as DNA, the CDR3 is TGTGCCAGCAGCCAAGACGGGTCTCAGCCCCAGCATTTT.

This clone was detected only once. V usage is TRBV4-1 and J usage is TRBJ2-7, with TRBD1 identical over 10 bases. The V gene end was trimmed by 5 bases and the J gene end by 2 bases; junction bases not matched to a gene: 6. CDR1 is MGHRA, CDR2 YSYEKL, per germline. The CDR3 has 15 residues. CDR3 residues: CASSYRDRGTYEQYV. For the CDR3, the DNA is TGCGCCAGCAGCTACCGGGACAGGGGTACCTACGAGCAGTACGTC.